These T cell receptor beta chains were read from a single sample in a study of cytomegalovirus exposure and HLA in healthy donors. The repertoire was sequenced with immunoSEQ multiplex PCR; TCRdb's copy has only in-frame clones and lacks some. This table has 140,000 to 150,000 clones, roughly 65% appearing once. The sample consisted of PBMCs. These receptors originate from a man in his fifties or sixties in good health and CMV-seronegative. Each CDR3 is given with its conserved first and last residue. The D gene is left open where the match is weak. Clone size, where shown, is once, few, many, or a class for clones that have expanded.

>TRBV7-8|TRBD1|.|TRBJ1-5|17
TGTGCCAGCAGCTTAAACGCGGACAGGGCCTTCAATCAGCCCCAGCATTTT
CASSLNADRAFNQPQHF
>TRBV10-1|.|.|TRBJ1-2|13
TGCGCCAGCAGTGACGGGTACGACTATGGCTACACCTTC
CASSDGYDYGYTF
>TRBV7-3|.|.|TRBJ2-7|16
TGTGCCAGCAGCTTAGGCCAGGCGATGTATTCCTACGAGCAGTACTTC
CASSLGQAMYSYEQYF
>TRBV9|.|few|TRBJ1-2|19
TGTGCCAGCAGCCCCAACCTTTTCCGGGAGCCCGTGGGGAACTATGGCTACACCTTC
CASSPNLFREPVGNYGYTF
>TRBV6-5|TRBD1|.|TRBJ2-7|14
TGTGCCAGCAGTGCGACAGGGGGAGGTTACGAGCAGTACTTC
CASSATGGGYEQYF
>TRBV6-1|.|.|TRBJ1-5|15
TGTGCCAGCAGGGTTAATCCAGGAAGCAATCAGCCCCAGCATTTT
CASRVNPGSNQPQHF
>TRBV9|.|.|TRBJ2-3|15
TGTGCCAGCAGCGTATCCCGGGAAAGCGCAGATACGCAGTATTTT
CASSVSRESADTQYF
>TRBV5-4|.|.|TRBJ1-2|15
TGTGCCAGCAGCCCGGGGGGGGGAGCTAACTATGGCTACACCTTC
CASSPGGGANYGYTF
>TRBV18|.|.|TRBJ2-7|12
TGTGCCAGCTCACTACAGGACTACGAGCAGTACTTC
CASSLQDYEQYF
>TRBV9|.|.|TRBJ2-3|16
TGTGCCAGCAGCGTAGCTGGGACTGGAAGCACAGATACGCAGTATTTT
CASSVAGTGSTDTQYF
>TRBV12-2|.|.|TRBJ1-2|13
TGTGCAAGTCGCTTAGCCGGGGCGGGAGGCTACACCTTC
CASRLAGAGGYTF
>TRBV2|TRBD2|few|TRBJ2-7|15
TGTGCCAGCAGTGAAGGACTAGCGGGAGGCTACGAGCAGTACTTC
CASSEGLAGGYEQYF
>TRBV29-1|.|.|TRBJ2-4|12
TGCAGCGTTGGGAACAGCCAAAACATTCAGTACTTC
CSVGNSQNIQYF
>TRBV5-1|TRBD2|.|TRBJ2-1|16
TGCGCCAGCAGCGGCGGGACTAGAGGCTCCTACAATGAGCAGTTCTTC
CASSGGTRGSYNEQFF
>TRBV28|.|.|TRBJ1-2|13
TGTGCCAGCATTGGGGCCTCTTTCTATGGCTACACCTTC
CASIGASFYGYTF
>TRBV5-4|TRBD2|few|TRBJ2-5|17
TGTGCCAGCAGTTTTCTTCAACTAGCGGGAGCTGGGGAGACCCAGTACTTC
CASSFLQLAGAGETQYF
>TRBV18|.|.|TRBJ2-7|14
TGTGCCAGCTCACCCCTGACTATGCCCTACGAGCAGTACTTC
CASSPLTMPYEQYF
>TRBV28|.|.|TRBJ2-2|16
TGTGCCAGCAGTCCTCAGGGGCGGGAGCGAGACGGGGAGCTGTTTTTT
CASSPQGRERDGELFF
>TRBV7-3|TRBD1|.|TRBJ2-5|13
TGTGCCAGCAGCCTTGACAGGGAGGAGACCCAGTACTTC
CASSLDREETQYF
>TRBV5-1|.|.|TRBJ1-1|14
TGCGCCAGCAGCTTGGGTGGCACCGACACTGAAGCTTTCTTT
CASSLGGTDTEAFF
>TRBV28|TRBD1|.|TRBJ1-1|14
TGTGCCAGCAGATCCACAGGGGCGAGGCTTGAAGCTTTCTTT
CASRSTGARLEAFF
>TRBV7-2|TRBD2|.|TRBJ2-5|15
TGTGCCAGCAGCTTTCCAGGGACTAGCACGGAGACCCAGTACTTC
CASSFPGTSTETQYF
>TRBV5-1|.|.|TRBJ1-3|15
TGCGCCAGCAGCTCTAACAGGGACTCTGGAAACACCATATATTTT
CASSSNRDSGNTIYF
>TRBV6-6|.|.|TRBJ1-5|15
TGTGCCAGCAGTTACTCGGACAGTAGCAATCAGCCCCAGCATTTT
CASSYSDSSNQPQHF
>TRBV6-5|TRBD1|few|TRBJ1-2|13
TGTGCCAGCACCCCGACAGGGAACTATGGCTACACCTTC
CASTPTGNYGYTF
>TRBV28|TRBD2|.|TRBJ2-5|14
TGTGCCAGCACCCGCGGGGGGGAGGAAGAGACCCAGTACTTC
CASTRGGEEETQYF
>TRBV4-1|TRBD1|.|TRBJ1-3|15
TGCGCCAGCAGCCAAGATGACAGGGTCGGAAACACCATATATTTT
CASSQDDRVGNTIYF
>TRBV5-4|TRBD1|once|TRBJ1-5|18
TGTGCCAGCAGCTTGGTTCGCGAGGGGGCTTTGGGCAATCAGCCCCAGCATTTT
CASSLVREGALGNQPQHF
>TRBV19|TRBD2|.|TRBJ2-7|14
TGTGCCAGTACCCGTACTAGCGGTCCCTACGAGCAGTACTTC
CASTRTSGPYEQYF
>TRBV5-1|.|.|TRBJ1-4|18
TGCGCCAGCAGCCCTGGAGGGAGCAGGGCAGGGACTAATGAAAAACTGTTTTTT
CASSPGGSRAGTNEKLFF
>TRBV14|TRBD2|.|TRBJ2-3|16
TGTGCCACTTCGACCAGGGTCGGACTAGGGATTGATACGCAGTATTTT
CATSTRVGLGIDTQYF
>TRBV27|.|.|TRBJ1-4|14
TGTGCCAGCAGCCTCGGGATCGAGGAGGAAAAACTGTTTTTT
CASSLGIEEEKLFF
>TRBV7-3|TRBD2|.|TRBJ2-2|17
TGTGCCAGCAGCTTAGAATTGGCGGGAGTTAACACCGGGGAGCTGTTTTTT
CASSLELAGVNTGELFF
>TRBV19|TRBD1|.|TRBJ2-7|15
TGTGCCAGTAGTATACAGCGGGACAGGGGGGACGAGCAGTACTTC
CASSIQRDRGDEQYF
>TRBV6-6|TRBD2|few|TRBJ2-1|15
TGTGCCAGCAGTTCCAGCGGGAGCAGATACAATGAGCAGTTCTTC
CASSSSGSRYNEQFF
>TRBV6-1|TRBD1|few|TRBJ2-7|13
TGTGCCAGCTCAGACAGGGTCGCCTACGAGCAGTACTTC
CASSDRVAYEQYF
>TRBV30|.|few|TRBJ1-2|13
TGTGCCTGGAGTCCTACCACTTCGGGAGGCTACACCTTC
CAWSPTTSGGYTF
>TRBV7-9|TRBD1|.|TRBJ1-1|12
TGTGCCAGCAGCTCGGACAGGGAAGAAGCTTTCTTT
CASSSDREEAFF
>TRBV10-2|TRBD1|few|TRBJ1-6|17
TGCGCCAGCAGTGAGTCGAGGGGACAGGGATCAGGTTCACCCCTCCACTTT
CASSESRGQGSGSPLHF
>TRBV5-6|TRBD2|once|TRBJ2-7|15
TGTGCCAGCAGTACTAGCGGGAGGGCCGGGTACGAGCAGTACTTC
CASSTSGRAGYEQYF
>TRBV18|.|.|TRBJ2-1|13
TGTGCCAGCTCCACGGGACAATCTGATGAGCAGTTCTTC
CASSTGQSDEQFF
>TRBV27|TRBD1|.|TRBJ1-1|16
TGTGCCAGCAGTTCGACCGCCGGGACAGGGTTCACTGAAGCTTTCTTT
CASSSTAGTGFTEAFF
>TRBV28|TRBD2|.|TRBJ2-7|17
TGTGCCAGCAGTATACTCGGACTAGCCCTGAGCTCCTACGAGCAGTACTTC
CASSILGLALSSYEQYF
>TRBV10-3|TRBD2|.|TRBJ2-3|15
TGTGCCATTACTAGCGGGAGGGCCGCGACAGATACGCAGTATTTT
CAITSGRAATDTQYF
>TRBV5-1|.|.|TRBJ1-6|15
TGCGCCAGCAGCTTGGAGGCAGGGGCTCATTCACCCCTCCACTTT
CASSLEAGAHSPLHF
>TRBV2|.|.|TRBJ2-3|15
TGTGCCAGCAGTGAAGGGAGGCAGAACACAGATACGCAGTATTTT
CASSEGRQNTDTQYF
>TRBV5-6|TRBD1|.|TRBJ1-1|15
TGTGCCAGCAGCTTGGTTGAGGGGGCTAGCACTGAAGCTTTCTTT
CASSLVEGASTEAFF
>TRBV30|.|.|TRBJ1-1|12
TGTGCCTGGACCTCGGAGAGGACTGAAGCTTTCTTT
CAWTSERTEAFF
>TRBV27|TRBD2|few|TRBJ2-3|16
TGTGCCAGCAGTGAACTAGCGGGAGCCAGCACAGATACGCAGTATTTT
CASSELAGASTDTQYF
>TRBV10-2|.|.|TRBJ1-5|13
TGCGCCAGCAGTGATCAGGGTGGCCAGCCCCAGCATTTT
CASSDQGGQPQHF
>TRBV6-5|.|.|TRBJ2-7|13
TGTGCCAGCACCTCCAGGGTGACCTACGAGCAGTACTTC
CASTSRVTYEQYF
>TRBV5-1|TRBD1|once|TRBJ1-5|17
TGCGCCAGCAGCTCTGCCCCGACAGGGGAGGGCAATCAGCCCCAGCATTTT
CASSSAPTGEGNQPQHF
>TRBV7-3|.|.|TRBJ2-3|12
TGTGCCAGCAGCCCGTCAGGAGATACGCAGTATTTT
CASSPSGDTQYF